These 25 T cell receptor beta chains originate from one sample sequenced in a study of T cell responses to AZD1222 COVID-19 vaccine. The method was immunoSEQ multiplex PCR; TCRdb's version includes in-frame clones alone and lacks a portion of them. The data contain under 150,000 clones, under 95% of them singletons. This specimen was peripheral blood, taken 28 days after the second AZD1222 dose. Receptors were obtained from an adult who received the AZD1222 COVID-19 vaccine.

The rearrangement links TRBV5-6 to TRBJ2-7; no reliable D call. V lost 1 base, J lost 2 bases, and 10 bases lay in between. The CDR3 spans 14 residues. Germline V gene lookup returns CDR1 SGHDT and CDR2 YYEEEE. CDR3 nucleotide sequence: TGTGCCAGCAGCTTGCGAGGTGTAACCTACGAGCAGTACTTC. It is translated as CASSLRGVTYEQYF.

J is TRBJ1-2 and V is TRBV20-1; D call uncertain. This CDR3 contains 11 residues. Germline loops: CDR1 DFQATT, CDR2 SNEGSKA (reference sequence). CDR3 bases: TGCAGGGTTGGCCCCTCTGATGGCTACACCTTC. Amino acid sequence: CRVGPSDGYTF.

The V gene is TRBV7-6, the J gene TRBJ1-5, with D unresolved. V was trimmed by 1 base and J by 3 bases, leaving 10 bases between them. Germline CDR1 is SGHVS and CDR2 is FNYEAQ. The CDR3 is 15 residues long. The CDR3, as DNA: TGTGCCAGCAGCTTAGGCCGGGAGACCAATCAGCCCCAGCATTTT. Translated, it gives CASSLGRETNQPQHF.

The chain has TRBV4-1 and TRBJ1-2, with D unclear. The V end was cut by 0 bases, the J end by 2 bases, with 1 base between. In germline, CDR1 is MGHRA, CDR2 YSYEKL. The CDR3 contains 12 residues. CDR3 amino acids: CASSQENYGYTF. The CDR3 DNA reads as TGCGCCAGCAGCCAAGAAAACTATGGCTACACCTTC.

The rearrangement links TRBV7-9 to TRBJ1-1; no firm D call. The V gene lost 1 base and the J gene lost 2 bases, with 8 bases spanning the gap. Germline V gene data show CDR1 as SEHNR and CDR2 as FQNEAQ (reference sequence). The CDR3 has 14 amino acids. The CDR3 loop reads CASSLVPYNTEAFF. DNA for the CDR3: TGTGCCAGCAGCTTAGTTCCGTACAACACTGAAGCTTTCTTT.

The chain is built from TRBV27 and TRBJ2-1, with D perhaps given as TRBD1 or TRBD2 (5 bases each). Germline CDR1 and CDR2: MNHEY and SMNVEV (reference sequence). The CDR3 covers 15 residues. V lost 6 bases, J lost 8 bases, and 20 bases lay in between. CDR3 sequence reads: CASRGRAALGDEQFF. The CDR3 region has the DNA TGTGCCAGCAGGGGAAGGGCAGCACTGGGGGATGAGCAGTTCTTC.

This chain connects TRBV3-1 (or the pseudogene TRBV3-2) to TRBJ1-1, with a tentative D call TRBD1 (5 bases). The CDR3 sequence is 15 residues long. CDR1 LGHDT and CDR2 YNNKEL come from the germline V gene (reference sequence). Trimming pared 4 bases from V and 0 bases from J, leaving 12 bases between. The CDR3 DNA is TGTGCCAGCAGCCTCGGGACTCGTATGAACACTGAAGCTTTCTTT. It yields the protein CASSLGTRMNTEAFF.

V usage is TRBV15 and J usage is TRBJ1-6, with 9 bases fitting TRBD1. Per the germline V gene, CDR1 is LNHNV and CDR2 is YYDKDF (reference sequence). V dropped 3 bases and J dropped 9; count of bases not matched to a gene: 9. The CDR3 loop spans 16 amino acids. The CDR3 reads CATSRGQGSLSSPLHF. For the CDR3, the DNA is TGTGCCACCAGCAGGGGACAGGGCTCTCTGAGTTCACCCCTCCACTTT.

The chain joins TRBV10-3 to TRBJ1-6; no clear D. Trimming took 3 bases from V and 9 from J, leaving 18 bases between them. Germline lookup yields CDR1 ENHRY and CDR2 SYGVKD. The CDR3 loop spans 16 amino acids. CDR3 bases: TGTGCCATCAGTGACCCGGGCCAAGTTGGTGGTTCACCCCTCCACTTT. Its translation is CAISDPGQVGGSPLHF.

This sequence joins TRBV5-1 and TRBJ2-1; no reliable D call. This CDR3 spans 14 amino acids. Trimming shortened V by 2 bases and J by 2 bases, and 8 bases separated the two germline ends. Germline V gene sequence: CDR1 SGHRS, CDR2 YFSETQ. CDR3 loop: CASSFPEPYNEQFF. The CDR3 coding sequence is TGCGCCAGCAGCTTCCCGGAGCCCTACAATGAGCAGTTCTTC.

The V gene is TRBV2, the J gene TRBJ2-3; TRBD2 aligns across 9 bases. V was pared by 6 bases and J by 4 bases, with 5 bases of the junction left unmatched. The V gene's germline CDR1 is SNHLY and CDR2 FYNNEI. The CDR3 runs 14 residues. CDR3 DNA: TGTGCCAGCAGAGTTATAGCGGGGGCAGATACGCAGTATTTT. Translation gives CASRVIAGADTQYF. The full variable domain, in which reference TRBV2 and TRBJ2-3 provide the parts outside the CDR3, is EPEVTQTPSHQVTQMGQEVILRCVPISNHLYFYWYRQILGQKVEFLVSFYNNEISEKSEIFDDQFSVERPDGSNFTLKIRSTKLEDSAMYFCASRVIAGADTQYFGPGTRLTVL.

This rearrangement joins TRBV27 to TRBJ1-6; 7 bases align to TRBD1. The germline gives CDR1 MNHEY, CDR2 SMNVEV (reference sequence). J gave up 6 bases and V 6 bases, and 8 bases lay outside the gene matches. The CDR3 extends over 15 amino acids. In DNA, the CDR3 is TGTGCCAGCAGGACGCCCGGACAGGCTAATTCACCCCTCCACTTT. This gives the protein CASRTPGQANSPLHF.

The gene calls are TRBV13 and TRBJ1-5; D ambiguous. The germline V gene has CDR1 PRHDT and CDR2 FYEKMQ (reference sequence). V lost 3 bases, J lost 4 bases, and 7 bases lay in between. This CDR3 has 13 amino acids. The CDR3, as DNA: TGTGCCAGCAGCTTTAGCGGAAATCAGCCCCAGCATTTT. It codes for CASSFSGNQPQHF.

This clone was recorded only once. V and J are TRBV6-6 and TRBJ1-2; tentative D call: TRBD1 (6 bases). Deletions cut 6 bases from V and 4 bases from J, with 12 bases between. The CDR3 covers 13 residues. Germline CDR1 is MNHNY and CDR2 is SVGAGI (reference sequence). In DNA form, the CDR3 reads TGTGCCAGCAGACGGGGGCAGATCTATGGCTACACCTTC. This gives the protein CASRRGQIYGYTF.

This rearrangement joins TRBV14 to TRBJ2-1; D unresolved. The V end was cut by 4 bases, the J end by 4 bases, with 2 bases between. In germline, CDR1 is SGHDN, CDR2 FVKESK. The CDR3 spans 11 residues. In DNA form, the CDR3 reads TGTGCCAGCAGCCTGTACAATGAGCAGTTCTTC. This gives the protein CASSLYNEQFF. The full variable domain, completed using reference TRBV14 and TRBJ2-1, is EAGVTQFPSHSVIEKGQTVTLRCDPISGHDNLYWYRRVMGKEIKFLLHFVKESKQDESGMPNNRFLAERTGGTYSTLKVQPAELEDSGVYFCASSLYNEQFFGPGTRLTVL.

The V gene is TRBV12-5, the J gene TRBJ1-4; D is unclear. Trimming left V 2 bases short and J 0 bases short, with 4 bases between. CDR1 and CDR2 (germline): LGHNT, FRNRAP. This CDR3 has 14 amino acids. This CDR3 is CASGLWATNEKLFF. CDR3 nucleotide sequence: TGTGCTAGTGGTTTGTGGGCAACTAATGAAAAACTGTTTTTT.

The CDR3 protein is CAGETSGLRDEQFF. The CDR3 DNA is TGTGCCGGGGAGACTAGCGGTCTACGCGATGAGCAGTTCTTC. The V gene is TRBV30, the J gene TRBJ2-1; 9 nucleotides match TRBD2. CDR3 length equals 14 residues. With 8 bases clipped from V and 8 bases from J, the junction kept 13 bases outside the gene matches. Per the germline V gene, CDR1 is GTSNPN and CDR2 is SVGIG (reference sequence).

J is TRBJ2-5 and V is TRBV6-5, with 8 bases matching TRBD2. J lost 4 bases, V lost 3 bases, and 10 bases had no gene match. Germline V CDR1 and CDR2: MNHEY, SVGAGI. This CDR3 spans 16 amino acids. The CDR3: CASSYLVAGNRETQYF. As DNA, the CDR3 is TGTGCCAGCAGTTATTTGGTAGCGGGAAATCGAGAGACCCAGTACTTC.

The chain is built from TRBV2 and TRBJ2-5; perhaps TRBD2 as D (6 bases). CDR1 and CDR2 (germline): SNHLY, FYNNEI. Trimming removed 4 bases from V and 4 bases from J, with 10 bases in between. The CDR3 totals 13 residues. The CDR3: CASSVEAGETQYF. The CDR3 DNA reads as TGTGCCAGCAGTGTAGAAGCGGGAGAGACCCAGTACTTC.

This clone has only one observation. The chain joins TRBV5-4 to TRBJ1-6; TRBD1 matches at 7 bases. The CDR3 has 15 amino acids. From germline, CDR1 is SGHNT and CDR2 YYREEE (reference sequence). The ends lost 0 bases at V and 3 bases at J; junction bases unmatched: 0. As DNA, the CDR3 is TGTGCCAGCAGCTTGGCAGGGGGCTATAATTCACCCCTCCACTTT. Amino acid sequence: CASSLAGGYNSPLHF.

The chain is built from TRBV7-9 and TRBJ2-1; D remains ambiguous. Germline lookup yields CDR1 SEHNR and CDR2 FQNEAQ (reference sequence). Trimming removed 7 bases from V and 3 bases from J, with 22 bases in between. The CDR3 loop spans 17 amino acids. CDR3 loop: CASNPTSLRQVYNEQFF. CDR3 in DNA: TGTGCCAGCAACCCTACATCCCTGAGGCAGGTCTACAATGAGCAGTTCTTC.

This rearrangement joins TRBV5-5 to TRBJ2-7; D is ambiguous. Per germline, CDR1 SGHKS and CDR2 YYEKEE (reference sequence). The CDR3 runs 15 residues. V shed 1 base and J shed 1 base, with 12 bases lying between them. The CDR3: CASSLSQAFSYEQYF. The DNA for the CDR3 is TGTGCCAGCAGCTTGAGCCAGGCCTTTTCCTACGAGCAGTACTTC.

The V and J genes are TRBV29-1 and TRBJ2-6, with a tentative D call TRBD2 (5 bases). Trimming cost V 5 bases and J 2 bases, with 10 bases left between them. Germline V gives CDR1 SQVTM, CDR2 ANQGSEA. The CDR3 is 14 residues long. The CDR3 spells CSVPGETGANVLTF. CDR3 nucleotide sequence: TGCAGCGTTCCTGGGGAGACTGGGGCCAACGTCCTGACTTTC.

The genes are TRBV7-2 and TRBJ2-1; TRBD2 agrees at 11 bases. Germline V gene data show CDR1 as SGHTA and CDR2 as FQGNSA. The CDR3 has 15 amino acids. Unmatched junction bases numbered 8, after V lost 3 bases and J lost 10 bases. In nucleotides, the CDR3 is TGTGCCAGCAGCTTCTCGGGACTAGCGGCCCCAGAGCAGTTCTTC. It specifies CASSFSGLAAPEQFF.

The V gene is TRBV11-2, the J gene TRBJ1-4; TRBD1 is a possible D gene (6 bases). Trimming shortened V by 5 bases and J by 1 base, and 11 bases separated the two germline ends. The CDR3 consists of 15 residues. From germline, CDR1 is SGHAT and CDR2 FQNNGV. The CDR3 coding sequence is TGTGCCAGCAGCAACCCGGGACAAACTAATGAAAAACTGTTTTTT. It specifies CASSNPGQTNEKLFF.